These 29 T cell receptor beta chains were all obtained from the same sample, sequenced in a study of cytomegalovirus exposure and HLA in healthy donors (dated by TCRdb to about 2017). Receptor libraries were prepared by the immunoSEQ multiplex PCR assay. The multiplex PCR relied on a mix of 60 forward primers for TCR Vbeta segments and 13 reverse primers for TCR Jbeta segments. In its TCRdb copy, this immuneACCESS table keeps in-frame sequences only and misses some clones. Where compared with another copy, unresolved V genes explain less than half of these, and the others have no known cause. For this sample the table gives over 150,000 clones, of which approximately 80% were detected only once. In total, the top ten clones hold approximately 2.4% of the sample. Sample: PBMCs. Every receptor here comes from a male donor in good health and CMV-seronegative.

CDR3 protein: CASSPDPWTEAFF. The CDR3 DNA reads as TGTGCCAGTAGTCCAGATCCTTGGACTGAAGCTTTCTTT. The rearrangement joins TRBV19 to TRBJ1-1; D is ambiguous. Trimming removed 5 bases at V and 5 bases at J, with 12 bases between. The germline V gene encodes CDR1 LNHDA and CDR2 SQIVND (reference sequence). This CDR3 region has 13 residues.

The rearrangement joins TRBV4-3 to TRBJ1-3; the D gene is possibly TRBD1 (6 bases). Trimming took off 3 bases at V and 5 bases at J, with 17 bases between the two ends. CDR1 LGHNA and CDR2 YSLEER come from the germline V gene. The CDR3 totals 16 residues. In nucleotides, the CDR3 is TGCGCCAGCAGCCAGGCAACAGGGAGCCGGCGAAACACCATATATTTT. It translates to CASSQATGSRRNTIYF.

CDR3 DNA sequence: TGCGCCAGCAGCCATAGACTAGCGGGAGGCACCCTAGCCAAAAACATTCAGTACTTC. Its translation: CASSHRLAGGTLAKNIQYF. The genes are TRBV4-3 and TRBJ2-4; 13 bases match TRBD2. Germline V gene sequence: CDR1 LGHNA, CDR2 YSLEER. The CDR3 runs to 19 residues. The junction had 8 bases not matched to a gene; V was cut back by 3 bases and J by 0 bases.

The J gene is TRBJ2-1, the V gene TRBV4-3; TRBD2 matches at 7 bases. The J segment lost 11 bases and the V segment lost 0 bases, leaving 7 bases of the junction unmatched. This CDR3 is built from 14 residues. CDR1 and CDR2 from the germline V gene are LGHNA and YSLEER. CDR3 amino acids: CASSQDWISGQQFF. The CDR3 DNA follows: TGCGCCAGCAGCCAAGATTGGATTAGCGGGCAGCAGTTCTTC.

Only one count was recorded for this clone. V is TRBV6-5 and J is TRBJ2-7; D possibly corresponds to TRBD1 (6 bases). Germline CDR1 is MNHEY and CDR2 is SVGAGI. The CDR3 length is 13 residues. Between the trimmed V and J ends, which lost 8 bases and 5 bases, there was a span of 16 bases. CDR3 nucleotide sequence: TGTGCCAGCGGGCCAGGGGTTGTCGACGAGCAGTACTTC. Protein product: CASGPGVVDEQYF.

V usage is TRBV19 and J usage is TRBJ1-4; 7 bases are a match to TRBD1. Per the germline V gene, CDR1 is LNHDA and CDR2 is SQIVND (reference sequence). With V trimmed by 6 bases and J by 0 bases, 4 bases remained unmatched. This CDR3 is 15 amino acids long. The CDR3 DNA reads as TGTGCCAGTAGGCTGGGACAGACAACTAATGAAAAACTGTTTTTT. This codes for CASRLGQTTNEKLFF.

This chain uses TRBV6-1 with TRBJ2-1, with a weak D call TRBD1 (6 bases). Germline lookup yields CDR1 MNHNS and CDR2 SASEGT. V lost 2 bases to trimming and J lost 11 bases, with 19 bases between them. This CDR3 comprises 15 residues. CDR3 protein: CASSETNRDKGKQFF. As DNA, the CDR3 is TGTGCCAGCAGTGAAACGAACAGGGATAAGGGGAAGCAGTTCTTC.

This chain connects TRBV18 to TRBJ1-5; D remains unclear. Germline CDR1 is KGHSH and CDR2 is LQKENI. With 4 bases removed from V and 6 bases from J, the gap between germline ends came to 7 bases. The CDR3 length is 12 residues. DNA of the CDR3: TGTGCCAGCTCACGCCCTAGTCAGCCCCAGCATTTT. This gives the protein CASSRPSQPQHF.

This clone was counted a few times. The chain couples TRBV7-9 to TRBJ1-1; D gene unclear. The CDR3 consists of 10 residues. Per germline, CDR1 SEHNR and CDR2 FQNEAQ (reference sequence). V lost 8 bases, J lost 5 bases, and 6 bases lay in between. The CDR3: CASSRTEAFF. Here the CDR3 DNA reads TGTGCCAGCTCTCGGACTGAAGCTTTCTTT.

Note on this clone: The junction departs from germline at one end; a sequencing error may be responsible. The chain combines TRBV6-5 with TRBJ1-2; 8 nucleotides align to TRBD1. The CDR3 consists of 11 residues. CDR1 is MNHEY, CDR2 SVGAGI, per germline. The CDR3 coding sequence is TGTGCCAGCAGAGATGGACAGGGCTCCACCTTC. It specifies CASRDGQGSTF.

This clone turned up a few times. The chain carries TRBV7-9 and TRBJ1-4, with D perhaps matching TRBD1 (6 bases). The CDR3 length is 16 residues. Germline V lookup: CDR1 SEHNR, CDR2 FQNEAQ (reference sequence). V lost 8 bases to trimming and J lost 1 base, with 17 bases between them. The CDR3 reads CASLGGQLGTNEKLFF. CDR3 DNA sequence: TGTGCCAGCCTCGGGGGGCAGCTGGGAACTAATGAAAAACTGTTTTTT.

This chain links TRBV11-3 with TRBJ2-5; possible D gene TRBD1, 5 bases. V was pared by 3 bases and J by 4 bases, with 15 bases between. The CDR3 has 15 amino acids. CDR1 and CDR2 (germline): SGHNT, YENEEA. CDR3 coding DNA: TGTGCCAGCAGCTTGAGGCAGGGCTTTGGAGAGACCCAGTACTTC. The encoded protein is CASSLRQGFGETQYF.

The chain couples TRBV9 to TRBJ2-3; 11 bases agree with TRBD2. The V segment lost 6 bases and the J segment 1 base; nucleotides outside the gene matches: 1. Germline V gene sequence: CDR1 SGDLS, CDR2 YYNGEE. The CDR3 loop spans 14 amino acids. CDR3 loop: CASNSGGGTDTQYF. The CDR3 region has the DNA TGTGCCAGCAATAGCGGGGGGGGCACAGATACGCAGTATTTT.

The gene calls are TRBV13 and TRBJ2-5, with 10 bases matching TRBD2. CDR3 length: 14 amino acids. Per the germline V gene, CDR1 is PRHDT and CDR2 is FYEKMQ (reference sequence). V shed 5 bases, J shed 11 bases, and the junction held 11 bases outside the gene matches. CDR3 sequence reads: CASSQEGLAREQYF. CDR3 DNA: TGTGCCAGCAGCCAGGAGGGACTAGCGCGAGAGCAGTACTTC.

There are a few counts of this clone. This specimen includes other DNA sequences encoding the same CDR3. The rearrangement links TRBV30 to TRBJ2-7; D might be TRBD1 (5 bases). V was pared by 0 bases and J by 2 bases, with 8 bases between. This CDR3 has 13 amino acids. Per germline, CDR1 GTSNPN and CDR2 SVGIG (reference sequence). CDR3 DNA sequence: TGTGCCTGGAGTGTACAGACAGCCTACGAGCAGTACTTC. It is translated as CAWSVQTAYEQYF.

The J gene is TRBJ2-5, the V gene TRBV5-4, with TRBD1 as a possible D gene (5 bases). The V end was cut by 4 bases, the J end by 4 bases, with 11 bases between. Germline CDR1 reads SGHNT; CDR2 reads YYREEE (reference sequence). This CDR3 spans 13 amino acids. The DNA of the CDR3 is TGTGCCAGCAGCATCCAGGGCTCAGAGACCCAGTACTTC. Its protein is CASSIQGSETQYF.

The chain carries TRBV4-1 and TRBJ2-5; 8 positions match TRBD1. Germline CDR1 and CDR2: MGHRA and YSYEKL. The ends lost 3 bases at V and 6 bases at J; junction bases unmatched: 6. CDR3 length: 14 amino acids. The CDR3 DNA is TGCGCCAGCAGCCAGGGCCGGACAGGGAAGACCCAGTACTTC. Translation: CASSQGRTGKTQYF.

The gene calls are TRBV2 and TRBJ2-3, with a possible D match to TRBD2 (6 bases). This CDR3 has 13 residues. V dropped 6 bases and J dropped 3 bases, with 10 bases sitting between them. Germline CDR1 SNHLY, CDR2 FYNNEI. CDR3 nucleotides: TGTGCCAGCAGGGCCGGGACTACAGATACGCAGTATTTT. It translates to CASRAGTTDTQYF.

The V gene is TRBV28, the J gene TRBJ2-5; the match to TRBD2 covers 8 bases. Germline V gene data show CDR1 as MDHEN and CDR2 as SYDVKM. The CDR3 consists of 16 residues. With 2 bases clipped from V and 4 bases from J, the junction kept 9 bases outside the gene matches. The CDR3 sequence is CASSLGAGVRGETQYF. Here the CDR3 DNA reads TGTGCCAGCAGTTTAGGAGCGGGAGTACGGGGAGAGACCCAGTACTTC.

Only a few counts were recorded for this clone. J is TRBJ1-1 and V is TRBV5-1; D gene unclear. The CDR3 sequence is 13 residues long. Trimming took off 2 bases at V and 2 bases at J, with 7 bases between the two ends. CDR1 and CDR2 (germline): SGHRS, YFSETQ. DNA of the CDR3: TGCGCCAGCAGCTTTAACAGCAACACTGAAGCTTTCTTT. Amino acids: CASSFNSNTEAFF.

The rearrangement joins TRBV5-1 to TRBJ2-3; 11 nucleotides align to TRBD1. The germline CDR1 and CDR2 sequences are SGHRS and YFSETQ. The CDR3 covers 16 residues. V gave up 1 base and J gave up 7 bases; unmatched junction bases: 8. The chain's CDR3 is CASSLMDRGRINTQYF. The DNA of the CDR3 is TGCGCCAGCAGCTTGATGGACAGGGGGCGCATAAATACGCAGTATTTT. Using reference TRBV5-1 and TRBJ2-3 for the parts outside the CDR3, the full variable domain is KAGVTQTPRYLIKTRGQQVTLSCSPISGHRSVSWYQQTPGQGLQFLFEYFSETQRNKGNFPGRFSGRQFSNSRSEMNVSTLELGDSALYLCASSLMDRGRINTQYFGPGTRLTVL.

The chain links TRBV5-1 to TRBJ1-3; no clear D gene. CDR1 and CDR2 from the germline V gene are SGHRS and YFSETQ. The length of the CDR3 is 11 residues. V dropped 7 bases and J dropped 8 bases, with 10 bases sitting between them. The CDR3 here is CASHSRDTIYF. CDR3 nucleotides: TGCGCCAGCCATTCGCGGGACACCATATATTTT.

The chain carries TRBV7-2 and TRBJ2-5; possibly TRBD2 for D (7 bases). Germline V gene lookup returns CDR1 SGHTA and CDR2 FQGNSA. The V and J ends lost 5 bases and 2 bases respectively, with 18 bases between them. This CDR3 comprises 16 residues. In DNA, the CDR3 is TGTGCCAGCAGCCCGCAACGGGGGGCGGGACAAGAGACCCAGTACTTC. Its protein is CASSPQRGAGQETQYF.

The rearrangement uses TRBV15 and TRBJ2-3; D gene ambiguous. Trimming left V 1 base short and J 2 bases short, with 10 bases between. The CDR3 spans 15 residues. Germline lookup yields CDR1 LNHNV and CDR2 YYDKDF (reference sequence). The CDR3 reads CATSRVAPYTDTQYF. The DNA of the CDR3 is TGTGCCACCAGCAGAGTGGCTCCTTACACAGATACGCAGTATTTT.

About this clone: Other DNA sequences within the sample encode an identical CDR3. The V and J genes are TRBV6-5 and TRBJ1-2; weak D call: TRBD1 (6 bases). The CDR3 length is 15 residues. V was cut by 0 bases and J by 4 bases, with 12 bases left in between. CDR1 and CDR2 (germline): MNHEY, SVGAGI. The CDR3 sequence: CASSYSRGAGYGYTF. The CDR3 DNA is TGTGCCAGCAGTTACTCGCGGGGGGCCGGCTATGGCTACACCTTC.

This chain connects TRBV28 to TRBJ1-2; D remains unclear. V was clipped by 4 bases and J by 2 bases, with 8 bases between them. The CDR3 extends over 13 amino acids. The germline gives CDR1 MDHEN, CDR2 SYDVKM. The CDR3 reads CASSSAGNYGYTF. The CDR3 DNA follows: TGTGCCAGCAGTTCGGCGGGGAACTATGGCTACACCTTC.

This clone was seen just once. This chain joins TRBV27 and TRBJ1-6, with D possibly matching TRBD1 (6 bases). V lost 5 bases and J lost 3, with 11 bases in between. This CDR3 comprises 15 residues. The germline CDR1 and CDR2 sequences are MNHEY and SMNVEV (reference sequence). CDR3 sequence reads: CASSPQGHYNSPLHF. CDR3 coding DNA: TGTGCCAGCAGTCCGCAGGGACACTATAATTCACCCCTCCACTTT.

This chain links TRBV6-5 with TRBJ2-1; no clear D gene. The V end lost 6 bases, the J end lost 7 bases, and 10 bases lay between the germline ends. Germline assignment: CDR1 MNHEY and CDR2 SVGAGI. The CDR3 covers 12 residues. In nucleotides, the CDR3 is TGTGCCAGCAGCCCGAGCTATAATGAGCAGTTCTTC. It specifies CASSPSYNEQFF.

The chain has TRBV18 and TRBJ2-5, with TRBD1 as a possible D gene (6 bases). Germline-derived CDR1 and CDR2 are KGHSH and LQKENI. V gave up 2 bases and J gave up 3 bases, with 10 bases separating them. This CDR3 comprises 14 residues. The CDR3 spells CASSPAQGKETQYF. The CDR3 DNA follows: TGTGCCAGCTCACCAGCCCAGGGGAAAGAGACCCAGTACTTC.